This TCR beta chain appears in the sequencing data of a study of blood T cell repertoires in COVID-19. Across the study: The cDNA or gDNA used as material had been derived from T cells, B-cell-depleted T cells, or PBMCs.

The V gene's germline CDR1 is GTSNPN and CDR2 SVGIG (reference sequence). The CDR3 has 16 residues. The V segment lost 5 bases and the J segment 7 bases; nucleotides outside the gene matches: 16. This clone appeared a single time. In the original analysis: Estimation of nucleated cell counts was performed using reference gene primer amplification. Method: immunoSEQ multiplex PCR; TCRdb's copy keeps in-frame clones and lacks some. The D gene and trimming were derived from the DNA, and the V and J assignments and clone size from that table. This table has about 140,000 clones, about four fifths appearing once. The cohort comprised adults aged roughly 18 to 95 years residing in about 25 US areas. Cohort allocation depended upon clinical history that participants reported.

The V and J genes are TRBV30 and TRBJ2-1; 8 positions match TRBD2. The receptor comes from a man in his forties with acute COVID-19. Sequenced sample: PBMCs or T cells enriched from blood (not recorded which). The CDR3 is CAWWSPRVAGRNEQFF. As DNA, the CDR3 is TGTGCCTGGTGGTCCCCAAGGGTAGCGGGGAGGAATGAGCAGTTCTTC.